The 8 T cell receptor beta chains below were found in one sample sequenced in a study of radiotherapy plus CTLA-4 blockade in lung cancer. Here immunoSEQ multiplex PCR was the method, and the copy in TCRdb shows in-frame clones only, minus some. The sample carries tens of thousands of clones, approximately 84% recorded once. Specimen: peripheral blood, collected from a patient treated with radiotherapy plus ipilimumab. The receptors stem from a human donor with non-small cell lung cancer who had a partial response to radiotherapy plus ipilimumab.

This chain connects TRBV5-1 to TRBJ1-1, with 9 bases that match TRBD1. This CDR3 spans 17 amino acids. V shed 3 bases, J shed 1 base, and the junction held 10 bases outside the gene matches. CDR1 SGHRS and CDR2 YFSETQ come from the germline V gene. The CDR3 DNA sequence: TGCGCCAGCAGCTCGGTCCCGGGACAGGGATGGAACACTGAAGCTTTCTTT. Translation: CASSSVPGQGWNTEAFF.

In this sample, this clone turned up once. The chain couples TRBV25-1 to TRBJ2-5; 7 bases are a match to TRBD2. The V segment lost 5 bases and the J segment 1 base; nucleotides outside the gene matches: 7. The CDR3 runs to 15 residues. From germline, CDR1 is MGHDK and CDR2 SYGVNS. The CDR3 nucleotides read TGTGCCAGCAGTTTGAAGCGGGACTTCCAAGAGACCCAGTACTTC. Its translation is CASSLKRDFQETQYF.

The CDR3 nucleotides read TGTGCCAGCAGGGAGGGGACAGGGCATCAGCCCCAGCATTTT. It encodes CASREGTGHQPQHF. The chain combines TRBV6-1 with TRBJ1-5; 9 nucleotides line up with TRBD1. Per germline, CDR1 MNHNS and CDR2 SASEGT. This CDR3 has 14 amino acids. The junction had 5 bases not matched to a gene; V was cut back by 6 bases and J by 5 bases.

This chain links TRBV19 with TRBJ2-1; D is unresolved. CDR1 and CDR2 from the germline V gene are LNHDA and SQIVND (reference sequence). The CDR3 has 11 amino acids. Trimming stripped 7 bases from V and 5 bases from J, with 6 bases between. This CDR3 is CASTADNEQFF. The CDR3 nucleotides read TGTGCCAGTACCGCAGACAATGAGCAGTTCTTC.

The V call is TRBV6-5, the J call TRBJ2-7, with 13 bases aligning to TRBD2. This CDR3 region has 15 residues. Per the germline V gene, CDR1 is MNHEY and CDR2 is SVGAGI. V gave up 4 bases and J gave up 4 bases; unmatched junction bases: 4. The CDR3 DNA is TGTGCCAGCAGTTCGGGACTAGCGGGGCGGTACGAGCAGTACTTC. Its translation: CASSSGLAGRYEQYF.

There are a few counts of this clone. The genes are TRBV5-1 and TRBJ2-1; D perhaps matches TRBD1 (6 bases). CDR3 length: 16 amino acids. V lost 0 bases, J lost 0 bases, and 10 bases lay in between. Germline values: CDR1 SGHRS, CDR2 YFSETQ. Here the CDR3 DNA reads TGCGCCAGCAGCTTGGGACAGGCCCCCTCCTACAATGAGCAGTTCTTC. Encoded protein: CASSLGQAPSYNEQFF.

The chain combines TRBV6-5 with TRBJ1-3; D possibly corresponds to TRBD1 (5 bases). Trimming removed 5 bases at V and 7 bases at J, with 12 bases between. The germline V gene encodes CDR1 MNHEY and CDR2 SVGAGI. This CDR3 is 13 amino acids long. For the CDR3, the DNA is TGTGCCAGCAGTCGGTCAGGGTCGAACACCATATATTTT. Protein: CASSRSGSNTIYF.

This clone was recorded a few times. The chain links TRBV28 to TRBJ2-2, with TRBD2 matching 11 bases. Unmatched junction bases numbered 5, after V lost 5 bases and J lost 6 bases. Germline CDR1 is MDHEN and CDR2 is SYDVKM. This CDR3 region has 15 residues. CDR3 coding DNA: TGTGCCAGCAGTCCACTAGCGGGAGTTGCCGGGGAGCTGTTTTTT. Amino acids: CASSPLAGVAGELFF.